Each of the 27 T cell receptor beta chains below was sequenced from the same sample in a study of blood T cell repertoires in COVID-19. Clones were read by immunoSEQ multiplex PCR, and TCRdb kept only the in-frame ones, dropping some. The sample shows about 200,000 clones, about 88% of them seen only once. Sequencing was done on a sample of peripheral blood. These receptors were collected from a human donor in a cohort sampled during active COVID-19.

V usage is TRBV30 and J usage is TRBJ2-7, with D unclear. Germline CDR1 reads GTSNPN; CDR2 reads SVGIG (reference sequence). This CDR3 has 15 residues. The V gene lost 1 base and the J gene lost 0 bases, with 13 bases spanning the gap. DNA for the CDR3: TGTGCCTGGAGTGGCGGCGCAGAGAGCTCCTACGAGCAGTACTTC. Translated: CAWSGGAESSYEQYF.

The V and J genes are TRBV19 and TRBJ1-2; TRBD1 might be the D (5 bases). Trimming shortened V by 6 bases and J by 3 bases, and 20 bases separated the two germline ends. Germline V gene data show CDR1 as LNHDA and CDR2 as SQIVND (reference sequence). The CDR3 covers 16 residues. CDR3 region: CASSLIGGADYYGYTF. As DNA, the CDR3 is TGTGCCAGTAGCCTGATAGGTGGGGCTGATTACTATGGCTACACCTTC.

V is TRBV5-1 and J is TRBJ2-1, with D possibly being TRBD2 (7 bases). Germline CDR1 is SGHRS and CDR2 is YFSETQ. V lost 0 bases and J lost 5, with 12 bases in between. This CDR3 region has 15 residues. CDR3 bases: TGCGCCAGCAGCTTGGCTGGGGGGGCCCACAATGAGCAGTTCTTC. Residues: CASSLAGGAHNEQFF.

The CDR3 DNA reads as TGTGCCAGCAGTTACTCTTTACCCGGGACTAGCACCGGGGAGCTGTTTTTT. This codes for CASSYSLPGTSTGELFF. This sequence joins TRBV6-2 or TRBV6-3 and TRBJ2-2, with 8 bases fitting TRBD2. Germline V lookup: CDR1 MNHEY, CDR2 SVGEGT. The V gene end was trimmed by 0 bases and the J gene end by 4 bases; junction bases not matched to a gene: 7. The CDR3 is 17 amino acids.

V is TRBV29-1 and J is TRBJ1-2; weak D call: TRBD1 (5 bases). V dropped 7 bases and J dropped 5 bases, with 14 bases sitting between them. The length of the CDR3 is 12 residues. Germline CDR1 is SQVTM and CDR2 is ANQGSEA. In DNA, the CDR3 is TGCAGCGCTCGGGACTCTTCTTATGGCTACACCTTC. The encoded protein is CSARDSSYGYTF. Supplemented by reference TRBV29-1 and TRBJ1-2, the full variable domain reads SAVISQKPSRDICQRGTSLTIQCQVDSQVTMMFWYRQQPGQSLTLIATANQGSEATYESGFVIDKFPISRPNLTFSTLTVSNMSPEDSSIYLCSARDSSYGYTFGSGTRLTVV.

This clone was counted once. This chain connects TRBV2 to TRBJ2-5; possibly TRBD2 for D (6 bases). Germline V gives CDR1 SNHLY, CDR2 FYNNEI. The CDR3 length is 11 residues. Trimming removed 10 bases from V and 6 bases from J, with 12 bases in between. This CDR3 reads CAMTSRQTQYF. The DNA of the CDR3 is TGTGCCATGACTAGTAGGCAGACCCAGTACTTC.

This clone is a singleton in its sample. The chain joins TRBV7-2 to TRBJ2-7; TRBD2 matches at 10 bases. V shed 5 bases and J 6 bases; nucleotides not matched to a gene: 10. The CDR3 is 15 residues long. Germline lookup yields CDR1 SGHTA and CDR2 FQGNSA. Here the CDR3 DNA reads TGTGCCAGCAGCCTTAGCGGGAGGCCCTTCATCGAGCAGTACTTC. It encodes CASSLSGRPFIEQYF.

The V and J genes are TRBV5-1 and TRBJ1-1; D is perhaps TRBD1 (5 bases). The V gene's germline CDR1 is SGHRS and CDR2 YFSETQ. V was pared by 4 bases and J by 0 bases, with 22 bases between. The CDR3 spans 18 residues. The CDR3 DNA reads TGCGCCAGCAGCCCCGCCGTGGTCGTCGGGGGGGTGAACACTGAAGCTTTCTTT. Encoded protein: CASSPAVVVGGVNTEAFF.

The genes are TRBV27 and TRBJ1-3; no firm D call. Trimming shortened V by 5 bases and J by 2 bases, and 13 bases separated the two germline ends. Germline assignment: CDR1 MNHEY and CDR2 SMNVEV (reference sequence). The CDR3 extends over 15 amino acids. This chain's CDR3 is CASSRSFLPGNTIYF. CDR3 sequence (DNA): TGTGCCAGCAGTCGGAGTTTTCTCCCTGGAAACACCATATATTTT.

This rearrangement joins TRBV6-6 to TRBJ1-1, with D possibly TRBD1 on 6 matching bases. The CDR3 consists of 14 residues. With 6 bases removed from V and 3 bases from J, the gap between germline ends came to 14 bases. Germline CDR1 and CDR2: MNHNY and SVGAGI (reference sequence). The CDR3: CASSPQGRDTEAFF. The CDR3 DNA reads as TGTGCCAGCAGCCCACAGGGTAGGGACACTGAAGCTTTCTTT.

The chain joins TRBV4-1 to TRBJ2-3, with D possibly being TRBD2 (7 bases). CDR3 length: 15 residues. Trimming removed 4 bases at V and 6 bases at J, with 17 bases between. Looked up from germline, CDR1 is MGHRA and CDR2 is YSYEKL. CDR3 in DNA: TGCGCCAGCAGCCTAGCGAGGGGGGGCGTCGATACGCAGTATTTT. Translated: CASSLARGGVDTQYF.

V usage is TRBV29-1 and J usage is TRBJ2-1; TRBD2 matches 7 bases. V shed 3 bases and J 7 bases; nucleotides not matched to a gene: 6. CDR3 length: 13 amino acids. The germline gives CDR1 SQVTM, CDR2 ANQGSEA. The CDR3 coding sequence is TGCAGCGTTGATAAGCGGGGTATGAATGAGCAGTTCTTC. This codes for CSVDKRGMNEQFF.

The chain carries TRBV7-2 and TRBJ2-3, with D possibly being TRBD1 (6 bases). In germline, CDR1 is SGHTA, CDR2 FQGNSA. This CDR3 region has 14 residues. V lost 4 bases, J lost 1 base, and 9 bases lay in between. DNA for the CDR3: TGTGCCAGCAGCTCCGGGACACGCACAGATACGCAGTATTTT. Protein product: CASSSGTRTDTQYF.

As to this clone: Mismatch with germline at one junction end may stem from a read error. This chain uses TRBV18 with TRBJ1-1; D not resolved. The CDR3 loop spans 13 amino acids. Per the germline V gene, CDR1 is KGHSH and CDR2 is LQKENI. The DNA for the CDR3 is TGTGCCAGCTCACCACGAGGGAACTCTGAAGCTTTCTTT. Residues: CASSPRGNSEAFF. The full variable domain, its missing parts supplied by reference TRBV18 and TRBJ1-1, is NAGVMQNPRHLVRRRGQEARLRCSPMKGHSHVYWYRQLPEEGLKFMVYLQKENIIDESGMPKERFSAEFPKEGPSILRIQQVVRGDSAAYFCASSPRGNSEAFFGQGTRLTVV.

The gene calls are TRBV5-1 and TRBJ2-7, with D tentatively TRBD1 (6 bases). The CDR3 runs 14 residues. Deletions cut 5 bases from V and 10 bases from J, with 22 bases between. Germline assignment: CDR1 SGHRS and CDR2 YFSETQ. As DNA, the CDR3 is TGCGCCAGCAGGGGACACCTAAATCGGGCAACCCAGTACTTC. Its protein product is CASRGHLNRATQYF.

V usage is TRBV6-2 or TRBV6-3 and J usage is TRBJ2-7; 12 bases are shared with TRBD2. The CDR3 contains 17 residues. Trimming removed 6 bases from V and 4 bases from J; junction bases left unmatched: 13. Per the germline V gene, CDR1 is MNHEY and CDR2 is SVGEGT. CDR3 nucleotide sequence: TGTGCCAGCAGCCTCCGACCTAGCGGGAGGGCCTGGTACGAGCAGTACTTC. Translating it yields CASSLRPSGRAWYEQYF.

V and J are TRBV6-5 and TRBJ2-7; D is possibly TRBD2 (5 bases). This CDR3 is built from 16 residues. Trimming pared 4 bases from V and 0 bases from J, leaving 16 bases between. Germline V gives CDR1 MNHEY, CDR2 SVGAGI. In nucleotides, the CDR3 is TGTGCCAGCAGTTTAAGTTGGGGAGCCAGCTCCTACGAGCAGTACTTC. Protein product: CASSLSWGASSYEQYF.

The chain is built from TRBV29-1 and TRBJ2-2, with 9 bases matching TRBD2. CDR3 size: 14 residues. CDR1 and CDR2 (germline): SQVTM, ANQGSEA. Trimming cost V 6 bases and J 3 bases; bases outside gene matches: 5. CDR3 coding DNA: TGCAGCGTGGGGCGGACTAGCGACACCGGGGAGCTGTTTTTT. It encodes CSVGRTSDTGELFF.

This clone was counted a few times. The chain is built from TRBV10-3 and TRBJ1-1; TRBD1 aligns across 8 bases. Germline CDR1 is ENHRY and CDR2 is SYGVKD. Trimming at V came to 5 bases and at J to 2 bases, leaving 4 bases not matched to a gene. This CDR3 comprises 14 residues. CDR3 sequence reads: CAISPDRGNTEAFF. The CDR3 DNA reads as TGTGCCATCAGTCCCGACAGGGGTAACACTGAAGCTTTCTTT.

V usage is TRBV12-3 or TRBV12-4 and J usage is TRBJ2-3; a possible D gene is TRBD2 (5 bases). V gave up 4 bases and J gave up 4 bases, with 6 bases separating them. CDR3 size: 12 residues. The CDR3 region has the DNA TGTGCCAGCAGTTGGACTTCAGATACGCAGTATTTT. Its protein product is CASSWTSDTQYF.

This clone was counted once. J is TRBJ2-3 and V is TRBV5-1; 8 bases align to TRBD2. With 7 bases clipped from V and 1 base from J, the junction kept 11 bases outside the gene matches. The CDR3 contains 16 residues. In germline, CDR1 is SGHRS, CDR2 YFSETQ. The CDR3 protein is CASRSTGTSRTDTQYF. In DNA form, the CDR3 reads TGCGCCAGCCGAAGTACCGGGACTAGTCGCACAGATACGCAGTATTTT.

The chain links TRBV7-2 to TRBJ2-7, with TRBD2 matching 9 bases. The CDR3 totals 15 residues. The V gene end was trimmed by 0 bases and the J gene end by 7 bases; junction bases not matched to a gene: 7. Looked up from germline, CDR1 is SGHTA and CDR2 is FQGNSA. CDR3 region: CASSLASGGVGEQYF. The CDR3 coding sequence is TGTGCCAGCAGCTTAGCTAGCGGGGGCGTAGGGGAGCAGTACTTC.

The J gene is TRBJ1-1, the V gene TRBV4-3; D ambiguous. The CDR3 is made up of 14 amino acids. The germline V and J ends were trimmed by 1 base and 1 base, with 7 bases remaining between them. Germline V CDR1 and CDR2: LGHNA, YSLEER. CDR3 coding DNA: TGCGCCAGCAGCCAAGCAGGCAAGAACACTGAAGCTTTCTTT. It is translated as CASSQAGKNTEAFF.

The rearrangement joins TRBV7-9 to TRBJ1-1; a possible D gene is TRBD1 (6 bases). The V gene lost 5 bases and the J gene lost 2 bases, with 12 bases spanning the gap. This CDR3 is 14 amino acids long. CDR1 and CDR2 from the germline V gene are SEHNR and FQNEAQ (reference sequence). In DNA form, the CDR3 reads TGTGCCAGCAGCCGAAGGACAGAAAACACTGAAGCTTTCTTT. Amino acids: CASSRRTENTEAFF. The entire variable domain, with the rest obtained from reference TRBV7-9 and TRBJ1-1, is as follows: DTGVSQNPRHKITKRGQNVTFRCDPISEHNRLYWYRQTLGQGPEFLTYFQNEAQLEKSRLLSDRFSAERPKGSFSTLEIQRTEQGDSAMYLCASSRRTENTEAFFGQGTRLTVV.

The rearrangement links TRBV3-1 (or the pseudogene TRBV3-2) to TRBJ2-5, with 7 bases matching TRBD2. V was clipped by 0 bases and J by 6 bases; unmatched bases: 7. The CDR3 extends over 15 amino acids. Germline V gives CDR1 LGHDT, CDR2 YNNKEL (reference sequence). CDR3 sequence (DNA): TGTGCCAGCAGCCAAGAGCTGACTAGCTTACAGACCCAGTACTTC. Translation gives CASSQELTSLQTQYF.

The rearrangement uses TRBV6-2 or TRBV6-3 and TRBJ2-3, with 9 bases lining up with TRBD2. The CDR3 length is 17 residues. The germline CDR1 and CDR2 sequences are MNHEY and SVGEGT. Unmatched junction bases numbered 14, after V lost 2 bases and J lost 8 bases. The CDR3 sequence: CASSYGGLAGVALTQYF. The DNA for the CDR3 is TGTGCCAGCAGTTACGGGGGATTAGCGGGGGTGGCGCTTACGCAGTATTTT.

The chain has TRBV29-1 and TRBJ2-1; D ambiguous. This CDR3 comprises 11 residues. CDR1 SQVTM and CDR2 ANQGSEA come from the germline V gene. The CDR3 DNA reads TGCAGTGCGAGAGTCTACAATGAGCAGTTCTTC. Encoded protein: CSARVYNEQFF.